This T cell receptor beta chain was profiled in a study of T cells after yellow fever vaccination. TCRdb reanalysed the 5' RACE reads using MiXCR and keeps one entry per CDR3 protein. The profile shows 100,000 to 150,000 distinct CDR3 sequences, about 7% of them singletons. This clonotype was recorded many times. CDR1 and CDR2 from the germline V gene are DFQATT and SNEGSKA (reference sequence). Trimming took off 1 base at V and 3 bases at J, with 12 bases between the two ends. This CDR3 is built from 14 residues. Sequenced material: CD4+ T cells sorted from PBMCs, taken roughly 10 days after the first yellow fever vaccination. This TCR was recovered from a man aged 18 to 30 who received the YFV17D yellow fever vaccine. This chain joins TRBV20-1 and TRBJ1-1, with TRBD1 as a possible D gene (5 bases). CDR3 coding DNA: TGCAGTGCTAGAGGGGGGTCGAGAGACACTGAAGCTTTCTTT. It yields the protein CSARGGSRDTEAFF.